The clone carrying this TCR beta chain showed up just a few times. This sample stems from a study of early T cells in non-severe SARS-CoV-2 infection. Whole-study context: Sequencing input comprised bulk RNA from unsorted whole blood; chain pairing was not available.

MiXCR, run by TCRdb on the 5' RACE reads, gives a single entry per CDR3 protein. The table has 45,000 to 75,000 distinct CDR3 sequences, about 9.8% seen once. V was pared by 3 bases and J by 0 bases, with 11 bases between. Germline V lookup: CDR1 DFQATT, CDR2 SNEGSKA (reference sequence). This CDR3 is 14 amino acids long. The sample comprised whole blood. This TCR was recovered from an adult who was a healthcare worker with PCR-confirmed SARS-CoV-2 infection or an uninfected control (not recorded which). V usage is TRBV20-1 and J usage is TRBJ1-1; no clear D. The CDR3 spells CSASSAVVNTEAFF. CDR3 DNA: TGCAGTGCTAGTTCGGCGGTGGTGAACACTGAAGCTTTCTTT.